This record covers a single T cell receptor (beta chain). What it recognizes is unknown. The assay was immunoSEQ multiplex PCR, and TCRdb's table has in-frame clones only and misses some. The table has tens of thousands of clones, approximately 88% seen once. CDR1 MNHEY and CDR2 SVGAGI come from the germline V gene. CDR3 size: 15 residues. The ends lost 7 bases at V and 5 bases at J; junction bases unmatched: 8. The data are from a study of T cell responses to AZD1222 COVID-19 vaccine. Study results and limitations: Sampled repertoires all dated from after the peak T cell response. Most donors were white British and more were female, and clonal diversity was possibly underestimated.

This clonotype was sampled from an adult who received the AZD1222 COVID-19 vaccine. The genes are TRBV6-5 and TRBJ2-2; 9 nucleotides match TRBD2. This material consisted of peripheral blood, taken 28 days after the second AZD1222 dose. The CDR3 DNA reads TGTGCCAGCAAGCAATCGCTAGCGGGGACCGGGGAGCTGTTTTTT. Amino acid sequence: CASKQSLAGTGELFF.